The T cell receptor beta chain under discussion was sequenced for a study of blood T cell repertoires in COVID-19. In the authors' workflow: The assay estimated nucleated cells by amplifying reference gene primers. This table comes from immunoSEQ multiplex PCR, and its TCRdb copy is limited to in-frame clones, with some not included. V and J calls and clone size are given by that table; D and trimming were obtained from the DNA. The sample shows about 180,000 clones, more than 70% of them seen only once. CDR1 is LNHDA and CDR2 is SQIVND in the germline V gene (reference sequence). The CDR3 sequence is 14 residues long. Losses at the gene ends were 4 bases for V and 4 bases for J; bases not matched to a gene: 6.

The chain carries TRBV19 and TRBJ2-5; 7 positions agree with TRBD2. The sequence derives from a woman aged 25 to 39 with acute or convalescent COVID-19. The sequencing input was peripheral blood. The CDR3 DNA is TGTGCCAGTAGTAGAGCGGGCGGGAGAGAGACCCAGTACTTC. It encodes CASSRAGGRETQYF.